This T cell receptor (beta chain) originates from a study of blood T cells in healthy people across ages. Study findings and constraints: A conclusive naive versus antigen-experienced comparison was prevented by the unsorted PBMCs. Older individuals had lower TCR beta diversity per million T cells (the decline was roughly linear).

The germline V gene has CDR1 DFQATT and CDR2 SNEGSKA (reference sequence). The V and J ends lost 0 bases and 0 bases, in that order; junction bases with no gene match: 8. There are 17 residues in the CDR3. Alongside a J-beta primer mix, a sample-barcoded 5' primer served in a second PCR lasting 7 to 11 cycles. A template-switch adaptor with 12 random nucleotides tagged each cDNA molecule. TCRdb re-called the 5' RACE reads with MiXCR, one entry per CDR3 protein. This sample has 540,000 or so distinct CDR3 sequences, with about 26% found just once. Concerning this clonotype itself: Antigen: not known.

The V gene is TRBV20-1, the J gene TRBJ2-1, with TRBD2 matching 7 bases. The sequencing input was blood. The TCR originated in a woman between 65 and 79 years old in good health. CDR3 loop: CSARDLKRGLSYNEQFF. CDR3 nucleotide sequence: TGCAGTGCTAGAGATCTGAAGCGGGGACTCTCCTACAATGAGCAGTTCTTC.